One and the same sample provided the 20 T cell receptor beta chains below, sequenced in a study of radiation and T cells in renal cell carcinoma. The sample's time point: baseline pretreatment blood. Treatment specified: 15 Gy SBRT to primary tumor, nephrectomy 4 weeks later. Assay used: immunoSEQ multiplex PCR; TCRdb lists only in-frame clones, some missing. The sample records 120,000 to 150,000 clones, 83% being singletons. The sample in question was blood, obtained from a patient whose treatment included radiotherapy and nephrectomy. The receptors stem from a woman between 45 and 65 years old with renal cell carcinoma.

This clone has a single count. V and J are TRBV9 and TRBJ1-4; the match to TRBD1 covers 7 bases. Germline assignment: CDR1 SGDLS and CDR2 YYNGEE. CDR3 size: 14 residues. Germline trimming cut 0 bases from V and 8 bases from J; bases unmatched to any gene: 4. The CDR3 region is CASSVGNRGEKLFF. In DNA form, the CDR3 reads TGTGCCAGCAGCGTAGGCAACAGGGGAGAAAAACTGTTTTTT.

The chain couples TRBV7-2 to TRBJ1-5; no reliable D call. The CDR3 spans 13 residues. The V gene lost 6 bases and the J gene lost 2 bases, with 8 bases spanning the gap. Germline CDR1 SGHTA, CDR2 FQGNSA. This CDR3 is CASSRSGNQPQHF. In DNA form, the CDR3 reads TGTGCCAGCAGTCGATCTGGCAATCAGCCCCAGCATTTT.

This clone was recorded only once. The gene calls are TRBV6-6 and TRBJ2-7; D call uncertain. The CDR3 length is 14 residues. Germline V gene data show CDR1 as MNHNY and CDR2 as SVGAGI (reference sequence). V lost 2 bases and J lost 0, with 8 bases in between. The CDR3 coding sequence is TGTGCCAGCAGTTACGGGCTTAACTCCTACGAGCAGTACTTC. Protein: CASSYGLNSYEQYF.

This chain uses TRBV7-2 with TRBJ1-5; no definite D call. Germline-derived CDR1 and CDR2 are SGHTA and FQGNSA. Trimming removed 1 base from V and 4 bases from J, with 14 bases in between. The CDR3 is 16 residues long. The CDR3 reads CASSLGGPASNQPQHF. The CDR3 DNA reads TGTGCCAGCAGCTTAGGCGGCCCAGCCTCTAATCAGCCCCAGCATTTT. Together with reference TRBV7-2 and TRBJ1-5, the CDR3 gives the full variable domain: GAGVSQSPSNKVTEKGKDVELRCDPISGHTALYWYRQSLGQGLEFLIYFQGNSAPDKSGLPSDRFSAERTGGSVSTLTIQRTQQEDSAVYLCASSLGGPASNQPQHFGDGTRLSIL.

The CDR3 DNA reads TGTGCCAGCAGTTACTCTTCGACAGGTCGCTACGAGCAGTACTTC. It yields the protein CASSYSSTGRYEQYF. The chain combines TRBV6-5 with TRBJ2-7, with a weak D call TRBD1 (6 bases). CDR3 length: 15 amino acids. CDR1 and CDR2 (germline): MNHEY, SVGAGI. V was pared by 0 bases and J by 3 bases, with 12 bases between.

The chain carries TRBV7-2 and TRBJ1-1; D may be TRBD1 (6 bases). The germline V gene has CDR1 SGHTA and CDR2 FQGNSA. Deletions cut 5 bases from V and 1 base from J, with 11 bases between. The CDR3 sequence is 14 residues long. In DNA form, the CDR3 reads TGTGCCAGCAGCATCGACAGGCCGAACACTGAAGCTTTCTTT. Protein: CASSIDRPNTEAFF.

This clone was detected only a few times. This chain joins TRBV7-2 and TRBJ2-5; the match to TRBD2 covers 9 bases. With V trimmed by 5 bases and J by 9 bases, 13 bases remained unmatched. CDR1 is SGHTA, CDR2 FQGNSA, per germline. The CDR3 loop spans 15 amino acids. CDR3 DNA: TGTGCCAGCAGCCAGGCTAGCGGGGTGGGTCCGGCCCAGTACTTC. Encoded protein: CASSQASGVGPAQYF.

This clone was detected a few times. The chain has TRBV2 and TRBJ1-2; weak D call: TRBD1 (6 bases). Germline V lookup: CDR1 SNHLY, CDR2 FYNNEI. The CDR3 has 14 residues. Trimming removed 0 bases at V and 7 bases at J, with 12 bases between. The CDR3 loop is CASSEARQGTGYTF. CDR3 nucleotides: TGTGCCAGCAGTGAAGCGCGGCAGGGGACTGGCTACACCTTC.

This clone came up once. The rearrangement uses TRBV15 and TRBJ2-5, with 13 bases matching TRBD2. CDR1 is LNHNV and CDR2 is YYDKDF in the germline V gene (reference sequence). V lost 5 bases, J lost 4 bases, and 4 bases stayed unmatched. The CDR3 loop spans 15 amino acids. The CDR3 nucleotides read TGTGCCACCAGCTTCAGGACTAGCGGGAGAGAGACCCAGTACTTC. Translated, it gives CATSFRTSGRETQYF.

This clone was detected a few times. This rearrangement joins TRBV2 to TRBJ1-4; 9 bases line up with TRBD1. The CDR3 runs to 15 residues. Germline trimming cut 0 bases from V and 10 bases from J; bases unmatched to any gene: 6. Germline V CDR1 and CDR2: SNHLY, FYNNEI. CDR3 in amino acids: CASSEAGQGKGKLFF. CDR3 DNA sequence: TGTGCCAGCAGTGAAGCGGGACAGGGAAAGGGAAAACTGTTTTTT.

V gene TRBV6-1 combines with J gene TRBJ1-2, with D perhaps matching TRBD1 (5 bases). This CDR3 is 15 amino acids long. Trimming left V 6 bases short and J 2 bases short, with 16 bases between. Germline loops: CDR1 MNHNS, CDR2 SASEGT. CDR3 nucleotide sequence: TGTGCCAGCAGCGCCATGGGACGGTCCAACTATGGCTACACCTTC. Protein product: CASSAMGRSNYGYTF.

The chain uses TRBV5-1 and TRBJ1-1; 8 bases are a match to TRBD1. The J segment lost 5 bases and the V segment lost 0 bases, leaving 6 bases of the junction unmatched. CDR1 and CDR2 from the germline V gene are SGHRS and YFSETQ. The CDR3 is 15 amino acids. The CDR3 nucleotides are TGCGCCAGCAGCTTGGGAGCAGGGGGCGAAACTGAAGCTTTCTTT. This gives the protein CASSLGAGGETEAFF.

CDR3 sequence reads: CASSMGRGDQPQHF. For the CDR3, the DNA is TGTGCCAGTAGTATGGGCAGGGGGGATCAGCCCCAGCATTTT. The gene calls are TRBV19 and TRBJ1-5; 7 bases map to TRBD1. From germline, CDR1 is LNHDA and CDR2 SQIVND (reference sequence). V shed 3 bases, J shed 5 bases, and the junction held 4 bases outside the gene matches. The CDR3 length is 14 residues.

CDR3 coding DNA: TGTGCCAGTAGTTCCTGGACAGGAAGGACTGAAGCTTTCTTT. Its protein product is CASSSWTGRTEAFF. The genes are TRBV19 and TRBJ1-1, with 7 positions matching TRBD1. Germline V gives CDR1 LNHDA, CDR2 SQIVND (reference sequence). The CDR3 consists of 14 residues. After removal of 5 bases from V and 5 bases from J, the junction contained 8 bases not matched to a gene.

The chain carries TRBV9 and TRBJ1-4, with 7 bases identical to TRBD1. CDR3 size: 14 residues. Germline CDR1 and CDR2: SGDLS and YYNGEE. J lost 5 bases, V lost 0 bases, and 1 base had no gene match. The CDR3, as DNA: TGTGCCAGCAGCGTAGCGACAGGGAATGAAAAACTGTTTTTT. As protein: CASSVATGNEKLFF. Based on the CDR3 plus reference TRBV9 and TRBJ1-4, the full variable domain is DSGVTQTPKHLITATGQRVTLRCSPRSGDLSVYWYQQSLDQGLQFLIQYYNGEERAKGNILERFSAQQFPDLHSELNLSSLELGDSALYFCASSVATGNEKLFFGSGTQLSVL.

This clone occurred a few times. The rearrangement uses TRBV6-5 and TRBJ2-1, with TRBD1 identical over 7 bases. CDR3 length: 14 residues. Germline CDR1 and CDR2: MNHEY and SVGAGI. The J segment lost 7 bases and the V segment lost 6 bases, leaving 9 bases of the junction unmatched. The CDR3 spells CASRRQGQGNEQFF. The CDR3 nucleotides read TGTGCCAGCAGACGACAGGGCCAGGGGAATGAGCAGTTCTTC.

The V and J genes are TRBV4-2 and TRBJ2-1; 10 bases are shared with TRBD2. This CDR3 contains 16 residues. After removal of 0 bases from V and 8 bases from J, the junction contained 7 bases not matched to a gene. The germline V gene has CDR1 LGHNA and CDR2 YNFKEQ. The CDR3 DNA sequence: TGTGCCAGCAGCCAAGATGGCCTAGCGGGAGAGTATGAGCAGTTCTTC. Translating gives CASSQDGLAGEYEQFF.

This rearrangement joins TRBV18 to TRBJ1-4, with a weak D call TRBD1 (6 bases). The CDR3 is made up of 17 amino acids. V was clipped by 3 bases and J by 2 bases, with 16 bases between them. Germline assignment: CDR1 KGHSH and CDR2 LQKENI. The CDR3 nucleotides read TGTGCCAGCTCACCTGTGGGGGCCGGTAAGACTAATGAAAAACTGTTTTTT. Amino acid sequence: CASSPVGAGKTNEKLFF.

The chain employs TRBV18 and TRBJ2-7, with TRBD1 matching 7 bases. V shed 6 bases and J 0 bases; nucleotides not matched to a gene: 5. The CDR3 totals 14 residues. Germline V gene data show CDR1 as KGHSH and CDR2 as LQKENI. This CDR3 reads CASSIGTASYEQYF. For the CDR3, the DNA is TGTGCCAGCTCTATCGGGACAGCCTCCTACGAGCAGTACTTC.

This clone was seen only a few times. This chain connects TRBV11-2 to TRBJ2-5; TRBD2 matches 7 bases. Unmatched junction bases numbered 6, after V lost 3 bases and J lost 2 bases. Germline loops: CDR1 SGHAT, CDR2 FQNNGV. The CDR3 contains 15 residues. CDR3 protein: CASSLRTGGQETQYF. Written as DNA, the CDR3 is TGTGCCAGCAGCTTGCGGACGGGAGGTCAAGAGACCCAGTACTTC.